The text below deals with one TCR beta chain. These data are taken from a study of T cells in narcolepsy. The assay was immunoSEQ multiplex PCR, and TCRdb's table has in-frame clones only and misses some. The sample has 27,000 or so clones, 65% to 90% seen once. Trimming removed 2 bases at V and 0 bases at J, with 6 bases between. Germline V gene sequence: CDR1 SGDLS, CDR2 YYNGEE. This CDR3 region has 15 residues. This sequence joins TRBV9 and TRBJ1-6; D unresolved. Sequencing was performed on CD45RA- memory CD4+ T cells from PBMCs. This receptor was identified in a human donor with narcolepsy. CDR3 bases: TGTGCCAGCAGCGTGCGGAGCTCCTATAATTCACCCCTCCACTTT. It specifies CASSVRSSYNSPLHF.